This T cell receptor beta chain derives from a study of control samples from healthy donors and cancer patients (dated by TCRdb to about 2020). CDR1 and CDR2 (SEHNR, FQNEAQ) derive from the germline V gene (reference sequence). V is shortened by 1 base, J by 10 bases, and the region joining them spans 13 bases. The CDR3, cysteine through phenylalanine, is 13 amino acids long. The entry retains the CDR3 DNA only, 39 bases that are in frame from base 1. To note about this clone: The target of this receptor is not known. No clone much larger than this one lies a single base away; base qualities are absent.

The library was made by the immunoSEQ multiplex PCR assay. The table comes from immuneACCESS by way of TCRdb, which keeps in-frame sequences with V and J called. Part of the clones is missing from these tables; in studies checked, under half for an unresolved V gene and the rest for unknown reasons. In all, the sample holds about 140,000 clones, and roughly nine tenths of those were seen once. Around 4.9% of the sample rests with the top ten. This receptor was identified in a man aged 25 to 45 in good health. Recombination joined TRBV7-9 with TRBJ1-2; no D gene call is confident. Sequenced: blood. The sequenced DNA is TGTGCCAGCAGCTTAGGGGCGTCTTTTGACTACACCTTC. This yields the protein CASSLGASFDYTF.